This T cell receptor (beta chain) stems from a study of T cells in localized non-small cell lung cancer. The study's findings and limits: Appearing in adjacent lung were a median about 50 of the top 100 tumor clones. Greater blood T cell density accompanied longer overall survival. In uninvolved adjacent lung, T cell clonality reached its highest value, exceeding tumor. Because sequencing included only one region (of the tumor), heterogeneity remains possible.

The CDR3 totals 12 residues. The ends were cut back, 3 bases at V and 5 bases at J, with 5 bases in the middle. Per germline, CDR1 LNHDA and CDR2 SQIVND (reference sequence). This table comes from immunoSEQ multiplex PCR, and its TCRdb copy is limited to in-frame clones, with some not included. Counted here are about 33,000 clones, around 77% occurring once; the ten biggest clones make up about 15%. Worth noting for this clone: Antigen specificity is unknown.

Sequenced here: peripheral blood, sampled before any cancer treatment. This clonotype originated in a male donor aged 60 or over with stage III squamous cell lung carcinoma. The V and J genes are TRBV19 and TRBJ1-5; D is unclear. CDR3: CASSILDQPQHF. CDR3 nucleotides: TGTGCCAGTAGTATCCTCGATCAGCCCCAGCATTTT.